This TCR beta chain appears in the sequencing data of a study of blood T cell repertoires in COVID-19. The wider study: Material from acute and convalescent COVID-19 was sourced from the United States, Italy and Spain. In each case, the material was cDNA or gDNA derived from T cells, B-cell-depleted T cells, or PBMCs.

Per the original methods: Estimation of nucleated cell counts was performed using reference gene primer amplification. Generated by immunoSEQ multiplex PCR, the TCRdb table keeps only in-frame clones and is missing some. V, J and clone size derive from that table, while D and trimming were established from the DNA sequence. Of about 140,000 clones in the sample, around 81% were seen once. This clone appeared a few times. The germline V gene encodes CDR1 MNHEY and CDR2 SMNVEV (reference sequence). The V end lost 3 bases, the J end lost 2 bases, and 11 bases lay between the germline ends. This CDR3 contains 14 residues.

The clonotype originates from a woman in her sixties with active or convalescent COVID-19. The chain combines TRBV27 with TRBJ2-7; D possibly corresponds to TRBD2 (5 bases). The sequencing sample was made of peripheral blood. The CDR3 spells CASSFLGKTYEQYF. The CDR3 nucleotides are TGTGCCAGCAGTTTCCTCGGGAAGACCTACGAGCAGTACTTC.